This T cell receptor (beta chain) was observed in a study of T cells after yellow fever vaccination. Whole-study context: SMART-Seq v4 Ultra Low Input served to prepare low-cell-number fractions.

This clonotype came up many times. Its antigen is currently unknown. The germline gives CDR1 SGHVS, CDR2 FQNEAQ. V was pared by 5 bases and J by 3 bases, with 20 bases between. This CDR3 comprises 17 residues. Notes on the study in general: Faster peaking, at day 5 versus 15, marked a secondary response that was weaker. Reappearance after the booster was seen for most primary-vaccination clones, at 95% to 97% CD4 and 70% to 90% CD8.

TCR cDNA was made by 5'RACE template switching, adding a universal primer site and UMIs. From the 5' RACE reads, TCRdb called clonotypes with MiXCR, one entry per CDR3 protein. The repertoire has 95,000 to 150,000 distinct CDR3 sequences, around 7.4% of them found once; the top ten carry 2% to 3%. Sequenced here: CD4+ T cells sorted from PBMCs, sampled roughly 10 days after the first yellow fever vaccination. The chain employs TRBV7-8 and TRBJ1-5; D may be TRBD1 (5 bases). This TCR was sampled from a man aged 18 to 29 who received the YFV17D yellow fever vaccine. DNA for the CDR3: TGTGCCAGCAGCCCTAGAGGGGTGACAGCGGACAATCAGCCCCAGCATTTT. This encodes CASSPRGVTADNQPQHF.